One and the same sample provided the 14 T cell receptor beta chains below, sequenced in a study of CD8+CD57+ T cells in acquired aplastic anemia listed by TCRdb under 2018. Data came from an Illumina HiSeq 2000. Profiling of TCR beta VDJ combinations and CDR3 sequences used genomic DNA as the template. TCRdb trimmed public reads at Q25 via fastp, called clones via MiXCR and kept in-frame beta chains. Every distinct CDR3 protein forms one entry, paired with its most common genes and DNA. The sample table lists about half a million distinct CDR3 sequences, approximately 33% of them with a count of one. The ten largest account for 0.7% to 1% of the sample. The patients picked for sequencing were ones in whom flow cytometry had shown an expansion of CD8+CD57+ cells. Sequencing was done on a sample of sorted CD4+, CD8+, or CD8+CD57+ T cells (not recorded which) from PBMCs. Receptor source: a human donor with aplastic anemia.

This clonotype came up many times. This sequence joins TRBV25-1 and TRBJ2-1, with D tentatively TRBD2 (6 bases). This CDR3 comprises 16 residues. Germline CDR1 MGHDK, CDR2 SYGVNS. V lost 3 bases, J lost 3 bases, and 15 bases lay in between. CDR3 DNA sequence: TGTGCCAGCAGTGATTTAGGGGCTAGCGTCTACAATGAGCAGTTCTTC. Protein product: CASSDLGASVYNEQFF. Based on the CDR3 plus reference TRBV25-1 and TRBJ2-1, the full variable domain is EADIYQTPRYLVIGTGKKITLECSQTMGHDKMYWYQQDPGMELHLIHYSYGVNSTEKGDLSSESTVSRIRTEHFPLTLESARPSHTSQYLCASSDLGASVYNEQFFGPGTRLTVL.

This clonotype was observed many times. The chain has TRBV19 and TRBJ1-5, with a weak D call TRBD1 (5 bases). This CDR3 has 13 amino acids. The germline CDR1 and CDR2 sequences are LNHDA and SQIVND (reference sequence). Trimming took 5 bases from V and 8 from J, leaving 13 bases between them. The CDR3 here is CASSVPAQEPQHF. As DNA, the CDR3 is TGTGCCAGTAGTGTCCCCGCACAGGAGCCCCAGCATTTT.

The chain links TRBV11-2 to TRBJ2-6, with D perhaps matching TRBD1 (5 bases). This CDR3 spans 18 amino acids. Germline V gene lookup returns CDR1 SGHAT and CDR2 FQNNGV. Trimming shortened V by 4 bases and J by 2 bases, and 18 bases separated the two germline ends. The CDR3: CASSSRGRNLAGANVLTF. CDR3 bases: TGTGCCAGCAGCTCTAGGGGCAGGAATCTTGCTGGGGCCAACGTCCTGACTTTC.

This clonotype was seen at least ten times. The V call is TRBV9, the J call TRBJ1-6; D perhaps matches TRBD1 (5 bases). The V and J ends lost 4 bases and 6 bases respectively, with 17 bases between them. CDR1 SGDLS and CDR2 YYNGEE come from the germline V gene. CDR3 length: 16 residues. The CDR3: CASSIYQGFGNSPLHF. The CDR3 nucleotides are TGTGCCAGCAGCATTTATCAGGGATTTGGTAATTCACCCCTCCACTTT.

This clonotype was seen ten or more times. The chain links TRBV2 to TRBJ1-3, with TRBD1 as a possible D gene (5 bases). Trimming pared 4 bases from V and 3 bases from J, leaving 10 bases between. The CDR3 extends over 14 amino acids. CDR1 is SNHLY, CDR2 FYNNEI, per germline. CDR3 protein: CASSVETVGNTIYF. The CDR3 DNA sequence: TGTGCCAGCAGTGTCGAGACAGTTGGAAACACCATATATTTT.

Notes on this clonotype: A much larger clonotype is one base distant, so this may be a read error. The chain joins TRBV19 to TRBJ2-1; weak D call: TRBD2 (6 bases). Germline lookup yields CDR1 LNHDA and CDR2 SQIVND (reference sequence). This CDR3 region has 14 residues. V was shortened by 6 bases and J by 5 bases, with 14 bases between the two germline ends. The CDR3 sequence is CASSIADYNNEQFF. The DNA of the CDR3 is TGTGCCAGTAGCATCGCGGACTACAACAATGAGCAGTTCTTC.

The rearrangement links TRBV19 to TRBJ1-5; D perhaps matches TRBD1 (5 bases). Germline V gives CDR1 LNHDA, CDR2 SQIVND (reference sequence). The V and J ends lost 3 bases and 13 bases respectively, with 10 bases between them. The CDR3 has 11 amino acids. CDR3 DNA sequence: TGTGCCAGTAGTATGTCCCGGGGGCAGCATTTT. Its protein product is CASSMSRGQHF.

CDR3 nucleotides: TGTGCCACCAGTGATTTGGACAGGGGCGGCTACACCTTC. Translation gives CATSDLDRGGYTF. The V and J genes are TRBV24-1 and TRBJ1-2; 8 bases are a match to TRBD1. In germline, CDR1 is KGHDR, CDR2 SFDVKD. Trimming removed 0 bases from V and 8 bases from J; junction bases left unmatched: 1. CDR3 length: 13 amino acids.

This clonotype was found many times. The CDR3 bases are TGCAGCGTTGCCTATGGGGGGGGGCTTGCTGAAGCTTTCTTT. It codes for CSVAYGGGLAEAFF. The chain employs TRBV29-1 and TRBJ1-1; TRBD1 might be the D (6 bases). Germline CDR1 is SQVTM and CDR2 is ANQGSEA. This CDR3 has 14 residues. Trimming left V 4 bases short and J 6 bases short, with 18 bases between.

On this clonotype: One end of the junction fails to match germline, which may point to a read error. The rearrangement links TRBV29-1 to TRBJ2-7; TRBD1 matches 7 bases. The CDR3 loop spans 13 amino acids. CDR1 SQVTM and CDR2 ANQGSEA come from the germline V gene. This CDR3 is CSARTGSSYGQYF. Written as DNA, the CDR3 is TGCAGCGCGAGGACAGGAAGCTCCTACGGGCAGTACTTC.

Turning to this clonotype: Possible read error: a much larger clone is one base away. V gene TRBV7-8 combines with J gene TRBJ2-5; a possible D gene is TRBD2 (6 bases). The CDR3 has 13 residues. Germline V CDR1 and CDR2: SGHVS, FQNEAQ. CDR3 nucleotides: TGTGCCAGCACCCAAAGAGAACGGGAGACCCAGCACTTC. It translates to CASTQRERETQHF.

This clonotype was seen at least ten times. The chain combines TRBV10-1 with TRBJ1-1; D might be TRBD1 (5 bases). Trimming left V 4 bases short and J 7 bases short, with 7 bases between. The CDR3 contains 11 residues. Germline V lookup: CDR1 WNHNN, CDR2 SYGVQD (reference sequence). The CDR3 loop is CASSGDGEAFF. DNA of the CDR3: TGCGCCAGCAGTGGGGACGGTGAAGCTTTCTTT.

This clonotype was found many times. V and J are TRBV15 and TRBJ1-2; perhaps TRBD1 as D (5 bases). CDR1 is LNHNV and CDR2 is YYDKDF in the germline V gene (reference sequence). The CDR3 consists of 14 residues. The V gene lost 0 bases and the J gene lost 4 bases, with 9 bases spanning the gap. The CDR3 spells CATSRETGTYGYTF. In DNA, the CDR3 is TGTGCCACCAGCAGAGAAACAGGCACCTATGGCTACACCTTC.

This clonotype was recorded many times. The chain joins TRBV20-1 to TRBJ1-2, with D hard to call. Per germline, CDR1 DFQATT and CDR2 SNEGSKA (reference sequence). This CDR3 is built from 11 residues. Trimming removed 5 bases at V and 3 bases at J, with 7 bases between. The CDR3 region has the DNA TGCAGTGCTGTAGATGACTATGGCTACACCTTC. Translated, it gives CSAVDDYGYTF.